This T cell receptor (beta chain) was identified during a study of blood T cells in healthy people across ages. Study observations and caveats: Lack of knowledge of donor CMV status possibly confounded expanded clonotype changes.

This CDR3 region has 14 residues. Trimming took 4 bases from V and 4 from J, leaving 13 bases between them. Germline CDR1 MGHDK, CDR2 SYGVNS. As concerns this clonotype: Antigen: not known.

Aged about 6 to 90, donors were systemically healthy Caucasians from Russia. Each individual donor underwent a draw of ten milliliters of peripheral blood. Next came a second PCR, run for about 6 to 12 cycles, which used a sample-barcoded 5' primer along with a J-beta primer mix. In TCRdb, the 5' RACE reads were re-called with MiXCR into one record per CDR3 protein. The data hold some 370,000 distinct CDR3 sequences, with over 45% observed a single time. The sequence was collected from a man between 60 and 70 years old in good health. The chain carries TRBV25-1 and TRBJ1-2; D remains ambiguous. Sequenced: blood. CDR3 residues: CASSGPEVGYGYTF. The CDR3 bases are TGTGCCAGCAGTGGCCCGGAGGTGGGCTATGGCTACACCTTC.